This entry is about one T cell receptor (beta chain). The CDR3 is made up of 16 amino acids. V gave up 6 bases and J gave up 10 bases; unmatched junction bases: 16. The germline V gene encodes CDR1 SGHNT and CDR2 YENEEA. The data belong to a study of blood T cell repertoires in COVID-19. Sequenced by immunoSEQ multiplex PCR; TCRdb stores in-frame clones only, minus some. The table shows more than 65,000 clones, with about 91% occurring only once. The sequenced sample consisted of peripheral blood. This TCR derives from a woman aged 45-65 years with acute or convalescent COVID-19. This sequence joins TRBV11-3 and TRBJ2-1, with TRBD1 matching over 9 bases. The CDR3 region has the DNA TGTGCCAGCAGGGAAAACACAGGGGGCGCAGGAGGAGAGCAGTTCTTC. Encoded protein: CASRENTGGAGGEQFF.